The next 24 T cell receptor beta chains were all read from a single sample in a study of blood T cell repertoires in COVID-19. The table came from immunoSEQ multiplex PCR; TCRdb's copy has only in-frame clones and leaves some out. The sample carries around 140,000 clones, approximately 78% recorded once. The sequenced material came from peripheral blood. Source of these receptors: a human donor with acute or convalescent COVID-19. The donor label of this sample is uncertain.

The CDR3 sequence is CASSSQTGGIYGYTF. The DNA for the CDR3 is TGTGCCAGCAGCTCGCAGACAGGGGGAATATATGGCTACACCTTC. The chain has TRBV7-9 and TRBJ1-2, with 9 bases identical to TRBD1. Unmatched junction bases numbered 8, after V lost 4 bases and J lost 5 bases. The CDR3 loop spans 15 amino acids. Germline V gives CDR1 SEHNR, CDR2 FQNEAQ (reference sequence).

This clone was seen many times. Distinct nucleotide sequences in the sample also encode this CDR3. The V gene is TRBV5-1, the J gene TRBJ2-1; possibly TRBD2 for D (6 bases). The V and J ends lost 3 bases and 6 bases respectively, with 13 bases between them. The CDR3 runs to 14 residues. Germline V gene data show CDR1 as SGHRS and CDR2 as YFSETQ. This CDR3 reads CASSYGTGGNEQFF. The CDR3, as DNA: TGCGCCAGCAGCTATGGGACCGGGGGCAATGAGCAGTTCTTC. The full variable domain, its missing parts supplied by reference TRBV5-1 and TRBJ2-1, is KAGVTQTPRYLIKTRGQQVTLSCSPISGHRSVSWYQQTPGQGLQFLFEYFSETQRNKGNFPGRFSGRQFSNSRSEMNVSTLELGDSALYLCASSYGTGGNEQFFGPGTRLTVL.

The V and J genes are TRBV29-1 and TRBJ2-7, with 11 bases aligning to TRBD1. V lost 6 bases and J lost 2; bases outside the gene matches: 9. This CDR3 has 15 amino acids. Per the germline V gene, CDR1 is SQVTM and CDR2 is ANQGSEA. In nucleotides, the CDR3 is TGCAGCGTGCAAACCGGGACAGGGGGAACCTACGAGCAGTACTTC. It encodes CSVQTGTGGTYEQYF.

V gene TRBV14 combines with J gene TRBJ1-4; no reliable D call. The CDR3 runs 15 residues. Germline CDR1 is SGHDN and CDR2 is FVKESK. V was clipped by 0 bases and J by 3 bases, with 8 bases between them. The CDR3 is CASSQERQANEKLFF. CDR3 nucleotide sequence: TGTGCCAGCAGCCAAGAAAGGCAGGCTAATGAAAAACTGTTTTTT. Drawing the rest from reference TRBV14 and TRBJ1-4, the complete variable domain is EAGVTQFPSHSVIEKGQTVTLRCDPISGHDNLYWYRRVMGKEIKFLLHFVKESKQDESGMPNNRFLAERTGGTYSTLKVQPAELEDSGVYFCASSQERQANEKLFFGSGTQLSVL.

The chain links TRBV30 to TRBJ2-5, with 15 bases matching TRBD2. Losses at the gene ends were 2 bases for V and 4 bases for J; bases not matched to a gene: 8. The CDR3 covers 17 residues. Per the germline V gene, CDR1 is GTSNPN and CDR2 is SVGIG (reference sequence). CDR3: CAWSPAGLAGGGETQYF. The CDR3 nucleotides are TGTGCCTGGAGTCCCGCTGGACTAGCGGGGGGGGGAGAGACCCAGTACTTC. Drawing the rest from reference TRBV30 and TRBJ2-5, the complete variable domain is SQTIHQWPATLVQPVGSPLSLECTVEGTSNPNLYWYRQAAGRGLQLLFYSVGIGQISSEVPQNLSASRPQDRQFILSSKKLLLSDSGFYLCAWSPAGLAGGGETQYFGPGTRLLVL.

The chain couples TRBV20-1 to TRBJ1-4, with TRBD1 matching 7 bases. The J segment lost 8 bases and the V segment lost 3 bases, leaving 6 bases of the junction unmatched. This CDR3 has 13 residues. In germline, CDR1 is DFQATT, CDR2 SNEGSKA (reference sequence). CDR3: CSASGDSTEKLFF. Here the CDR3 DNA reads TGCAGTGCTAGTGGGGACAGTACCGAAAAACTGTTTTTT.

The J gene is TRBJ1-2, the V gene TRBV5-8; D might be TRBD1 (6 bases). The CDR3 sequence is 14 residues long. CDR1 and CDR2 from the germline V gene are SGHTS and YDEGEE. V lost 4 bases, J lost 5 bases, and 15 bases lay in between. As DNA, the CDR3 is TGTGCCAGCAGCCTAGTGGGACACGGGTATGGCTACACCTTC. Amino acid sequence: CASSLVGHGYGYTF.

The chain carries TRBV7-6 and TRBJ1-5, with TRBD1 as a possible D gene (5 bases). The CDR3 is 14 amino acids. Looked up from germline, CDR1 is SGHVS and CDR2 is FNYEAQ. The germline V and J ends were trimmed by 4 bases and 9 bases, with 16 bases remaining between them. DNA for the CDR3: TGTGCCAGCAGCTCCTCTACGGGGGAAACGCCCCAGCATTTT. Translated, it gives CASSSSTGETPQHF.

The chain uses TRBV9 and TRBJ1-6, with 9 bases aligning to TRBD1. V gave up 2 bases and J gave up 9 bases; unmatched junction bases: 6. This CDR3 has 15 amino acids. Per germline, CDR1 SGDLS and CDR2 YYNGEE. CDR3: CASSVGTGRGSPLHF. The CDR3 DNA reads TGTGCCAGCAGCGTGGGGACAGGGAGGGGTTCACCCCTCCACTTT.

The rearrangement links TRBV5-1 to TRBJ2-5; perhaps TRBD2 as D (6 bases). V lost 10 bases and J lost 4, with 17 bases in between. Germline lookup yields CDR1 SGHRS and CDR2 YFSETQ. The CDR3 spans 13 residues. CDR3 coding DNA: TGCGCCTCCTCCCCGGGGGTGCGAGAGACCCAGTACTTC. Amino acid sequence: CASSPGVRETQYF.

V is TRBV5-4 and J is TRBJ2-7; D is perhaps TRBD2 (6 bases). Germline loops: CDR1 SGHNT, CDR2 YYREEE (reference sequence). V was clipped by 4 bases and J by 2 bases, with 13 bases between them. CDR3 length: 14 amino acids. The chain's CDR3 is CASSGGLGTYEQYF. The CDR3 DNA sequence: TGTGCCAGCAGCGGGGGACTGGGTACCTACGAGCAGTACTTC.

The V gene is TRBV6-5, the J gene TRBJ2-7; perhaps TRBD2 as D (5 bases). The V end was cut by 0 bases, the J end by 2 bases, with 11 bases between. Germline values: CDR1 MNHEY, CDR2 SVGAGI. The CDR3 covers 15 residues. CDR3 DNA: TGTGCCAGCAGTTACTCGCGAGGGCGGGCCTACGAGCAGTACTTC. Residues: CASSYSRGRAYEQYF.

The chain employs TRBV6-2 or TRBV6-3 and TRBJ2-1; TRBD2 agrees at 10 bases. Unmatched junction bases numbered 12, after V lost 4 bases and J lost 9 bases. CDR3 size: 16 residues. The V gene's germline CDR1 is MNHEY and CDR2 SVGEGT. As DNA, the CDR3 is TGTGCCAGCAGTTCCCAGCGGGGGGGCCTTATCAGTGAGCAGTTCTTC. This translates into CASSSQRGGLISEQFF.

CDR3 nucleotide sequence: TGTGCCAGCAGCTTAGAGGGGCCCAAGGAGAGAAATTCACCCCTCCACTTT. Translation: CASSLEGPKERNSPLHF. V is TRBV7-9 and J is TRBJ1-6, with a weak D call TRBD1 (5 bases). Trimming left V 1 base short and J 7 bases short, with 17 bases between. The CDR3 contains 17 residues. The germline gives CDR1 SEHNR, CDR2 FQNEAQ (reference sequence). The complete variable domain, with remaining parts taken from reference TRBV7-9 and TRBJ1-6, reads DTGVSQNPRHKITKRGQNVTFRCDPISEHNRLYWYRQTLGQGPEFLTYFQNEAQLEKSRLLSDRFSAERPKGSFSTLEIQRTEQGDSAMYLCASSLEGPKERNSPLHFGNGTRLTVT.

The rearrangement uses TRBV4-2 and TRBJ2-2; no firm D call. There are 18 residues in the CDR3. V lost 1 base and J lost 0, with 15 bases in between. CDR1 LGHNA and CDR2 YNFKEQ come from the germline V gene. This chain's CDR3 is CASSQAGRRQSNTGELFF. DNA of the CDR3: TGTGCCAGCAGCCAAGCTGGGCGCCGGCAATCGAACACCGGGGAGCTGTTTTTT.

Here the CDR3 reads CASSPEGHSYEQYF. The CDR3 nucleotides read TGTGCCAGTAGTCCAGAGGGACACTCCTACGAGCAGTACTTC. V gene TRBV19 combines with J gene TRBJ2-7; D might be TRBD1 (6 bases). Germline V gene sequence: CDR1 LNHDA, CDR2 SQIVND (reference sequence). V dropped 5 bases and J dropped 0 bases, with 11 bases sitting between them. This CDR3 region has 14 residues.

The rearrangement links TRBV5-4 to TRBJ1-3; the match to TRBD1 covers 7 bases. CDR1 is SGHNT and CDR2 is YYREEE in the germline V gene (reference sequence). The J segment lost 4 bases and the V segment lost 4 bases, leaving 8 bases of the junction unmatched. CDR3 length: 15 amino acids. CDR3 nucleotide sequence: TGTGCCAGCAGCACCACAGGGGCGGGAGGAAACACCATATATTTT. As protein: CASSTTGAGGNTIYF.

The chain has TRBV19 and TRBJ1-6, with a possible D match to TRBD1 (6 bases). The germline V and J ends were trimmed by 0 bases and 0 bases, with 9 bases remaining between them. The V gene's germline CDR1 is LNHDA and CDR2 SQIVND (reference sequence). The CDR3 consists of 17 residues. The CDR3 loop reads CASSIDQGSSYNSPLHF. The CDR3 nucleotides read TGTGCCAGTAGTATAGATCAGGGGAGCTCCTATAATTCACCCCTCCACTTT.

Comment on this clone: This sample also contains other DNA sequences that code for the same CDR3. The CDR3 sequence: CASRRTGDNQPQHF. The CDR3 DNA is TGTGCCAGCAGACGTACAGGGGACAATCAGCCCCAGCATTTT. The chain has TRBV6-6 and TRBJ1-5, with 7 nucleotides matching TRBD1. After removal of 6 bases from V and 3 bases from J, the junction contained 5 bases not matched to a gene. Germline V lookup: CDR1 MNHNY, CDR2 SVGAGI (reference sequence). CDR3 length: 14 amino acids.

The chain couples TRBV2 to TRBJ1-2, with D perhaps TRBD1 (6 bases). This CDR3 contains 11 residues. Germline assignment: CDR1 SNHLY and CDR2 FYNNEI. V gave up 6 bases and J gave up 9 bases, with 11 bases separating them. CDR3 DNA sequence: TGTGCCAGCAGCGTCCGGGACAGCTACACCTTC. This sequence encodes CASSVRDSYTF.

The rearrangement uses TRBV7-2 and TRBJ2-5; weak D call: TRBD1 (6 bases). Per germline, CDR1 SGHTA and CDR2 FQGNSA. This CDR3 is 16 amino acids long. Deletions cut 1 base from V and 4 bases from J, with 16 bases between. CDR3 DNA: TGTGCCAGCAGCTTAGAATCTTCACAGGGTGGAGAGACCCAGTACTTC. Translation gives CASSLESSQGGETQYF.

V is TRBV6-5 and J is TRBJ1-1, with 7 bases that match TRBD1. V shed 6 bases, J shed 4 bases, and the junction held 8 bases outside the gene matches. Germline-derived CDR1 and CDR2 are MNHEY and SVGAGI. This CDR3 is 14 amino acids long. The CDR3 DNA reads TGTGCCAGCAGCTTAGGGGGCGCGAGCACTGAAGCTTTCTTT. Translated: CASSLGGASTEAFF.

The rearrangement uses TRBV29-1 and TRBJ2-3, with TRBD2 as a possible D gene (6 bases). The CDR3 loop spans 15 amino acids. Trimming removed 5 bases from V and 2 bases from J, with 17 bases in between. In germline, CDR1 is SQVTM, CDR2 ANQGSEA. CDR3 protein: CSVSLGLGLTDTQYF. CDR3 DNA: TGCAGCGTTAGTCTGGGACTGGGCCTCACAGATACGCAGTATTTT.

The sample holds a few counts of this clone. The CDR3 reads CSVGERNYGYTF. The CDR3 DNA is TGCAGCGTTGGGGAGCGAAACTATGGCTACACCTTC. This chain connects TRBV29-1 to TRBJ1-2; D not resolved. This CDR3 is 12 amino acids long. The germline gives CDR1 SQVTM, CDR2 ANQGSEA. With 4 bases removed from V and 2 bases from J, the gap between germline ends came to 8 bases.